One and the same sample provided the 16 T cell receptor beta chains below, sequenced in a study of T cell repertoires in cytomegalovirus infection. No antigen has been identified for these receptors. MiXCR, run by TCRdb on the reads, gives a single entry per CDR3 protein. Counted here are roughly 220,000 distinct CDR3 sequences, 35% to 40% occurring once; the ten biggest clones make up 55% to 60%. The sample here was CD8+ T cells from cultured PBMCs, taken from culture after CMV antigen stimulation. These receptors were obtained from a human donor in good health (CMV status not recorded). Some clones in this sample may be carry-over from other donors' samples.

This clonotype was counted a few times. CDR3 region: CASSLAVNYGYTF. The CDR3 DNA follows: TGCGCCAGCAGCTTGGCGGTAAACTATGGCTACACCTTC. The chain links TRBV5-1 to TRBJ1-2; D gene ambiguous. Trimming removed 0 bases at V and 2 bases at J, with 5 bases between. Germline lookup yields CDR1 SGHRS and CDR2 YFSETQ. The CDR3 extends over 13 amino acids.

V is TRBV25-1 and J is TRBJ2-7; D perhaps matches TRBD2 (6 bases). The germline V gene has CDR1 MGHDK and CDR2 SYGVNS. The CDR3 spans 14 residues. Trimming took 4 bases from V and 6 from J, leaving 16 bases between them. CDR3: CASSVSGGGIEQYF. The CDR3 DNA follows: TGTGCCAGCAGTGTTTCCGGGGGTGGTATCGAGCAGTACTTC.

The chain joins TRBV19 to TRBJ2-1; tentative D call: TRBD2 (6 bases). Germline-derived CDR1 and CDR2 are LNHDA and SQIVND (reference sequence). The CDR3 spans 15 residues. The germline V and J ends were trimmed by 2 bases and 7 bases, with 15 bases remaining between them. The chain's CDR3 is CASSISGSKLNEQFF. The CDR3 coding sequence is TGTGCCAGTAGTATATCCGGGAGTAAGCTGAATGAGCAGTTCTTC.

The V gene is TRBV7-9, the J gene TRBJ1-4, with 7 bases aligning to TRBD1. This CDR3 is 15 amino acids long. Trimming at V came to 2 bases and at J to 5 bases, leaving 5 bases not matched to a gene. The germline V gene has CDR1 SEHNR and CDR2 FQNEAQ (reference sequence). As DNA, the CDR3 is TGTGCCAGCAGCTTATTCGGGACAGCAAATGAAAAACTGTTTTTT. Translation gives CASSLFGTANEKLFF.

The genes are TRBV11-1 and TRBJ2-1, with 9 bases that match TRBD2. CDR1 is SGHAT, CDR2 FQDESV, per germline (reference sequence). V was clipped by 1 base and J by 4 bases; unmatched bases: 5. This CDR3 is built from 16 residues. CDR3 nucleotides: TGTGCCAGCAGCTTAGAAGCGGGGGGACCTTACAATGAGCAGTTCTTC. Translating it yields CASSLEAGGPYNEQFF. Full variable domain (missing parts from reference TRBV11-1 and TRBJ2-1): EAEVAQSPRYKITEKSQAVAFWCDPISGHATLYWYRQILGQGPELLVQFQDESVVDDSQLPKDRFSAERLKGVDSTLKIQPAELGDSAMYLCASSLEAGGPYNEQFFGPGTRLTVL.

In this sample, this clonotype turned up many times. This chain joins TRBV24-1 and TRBJ2-1; TRBD2 aligns across 12 bases. V shed 4 bases, J shed 2 bases, and the junction held 5 bases outside the gene matches. The V gene's germline CDR1 is KGHDR and CDR2 SFDVKD. This CDR3 contains 17 residues. Here the CDR3 reads CATSDATSGRPYNEQFF. DNA of the CDR3: TGTGCCACCAGTGACGCCACTAGCGGGAGGCCCTACAATGAGCAGTTCTTC.

The chain combines TRBV7-4 with TRBJ2-6; 9 positions match TRBD1. This CDR3 is built from 17 residues. V shed 5 bases and J 2 bases; nucleotides not matched to a gene: 7. In germline, CDR1 is SGHVT, CDR2 SQSDAQ. CDR3 bases: TGTGCCAGCAGCCCCCCGACAGGGGGGGCTGGGGCCAACGTCCTGACTTTC. Translated, it gives CASSPPTGGAGANVLTF.

This clonotype showed up just a few times. The chain couples TRBV7-9 to TRBJ1-5, with D possibly being TRBD1 (5 bases). The CDR3 is 15 residues long. V lost 6 bases to trimming and J lost 2 bases, with 14 bases between them. Germline values: CDR1 SEHNR, CDR2 FQNEAQ (reference sequence). The CDR3 loop reads CASSSQGSGNQPQHF. CDR3 coding DNA: TGTGCCAGCAGTTCCCAGGGATCGGGCAATCAGCCCCAGCATTTT.

Note on this clonotype: Compared with germline, one end of the junction differs, possibly owing to a read error. This chain links TRBV29-1 with TRBJ2-1; 14 bases map to TRBD2. The germline CDR1 and CDR2 sequences are SQVTM and ANQGSEA. The CDR3 loop spans 17 amino acids. The CDR3 spells CSVEGLAGGPGYNEQFF. The CDR3 DNA reads TGCAGCGTGGAAGGACTAGCGGGAGGCCCCGGCTACAATGAGCAGTTCTTC.

The chain links TRBV7-4 to TRBJ2-7; 8 bases map to TRBD2. J was trimmed by 4 bases and V by 5 bases; bases with no gene match: 10. The CDR3 totals 15 residues. From germline, CDR1 is SGHVT and CDR2 SQSDAQ. CDR3 region: CASSPRAGDRYEQYF. The CDR3 bases are TGTGCCAGCAGCCCCCGAGCGGGAGATCGATACGAGCAGTACTTC.

The gene calls are TRBV28 and TRBJ2-5; D remains ambiguous. This CDR3 is built from 14 residues. In germline, CDR1 is MDHEN, CDR2 SYDVKM. V was clipped by 3 bases and J by 5 bases, with 13 bases between them. CDR3 region: CASSFFMGQETQYF. The CDR3 DNA sequence: TGTGCCAGCAGTTTTTTTATGGGCCAGGAGACCCAGTACTTC.

The chain carries TRBV2 and TRBJ1-5, with TRBD1 matching 9 bases. The J segment lost 3 bases and the V segment lost 4 bases, leaving 1 base of the junction unmatched. Germline-derived CDR1 and CDR2 are SNHLY and FYNNEI. There are 14 residues in the CDR3. DNA of the CDR3: TGTGCCAGCAGTGGGACAGGGGACAATCAGCCCCAGCATTTT. As protein: CASSGTGDNQPQHF.

The CDR3 coding sequence is TGTGCCAGCAACAAGTTCCGACTGGTTGGGAACACTGAAGCTTTCTTT. It is translated as CASNKFRLVGNTEAFF. This sequence joins TRBV12-3 or TRBV12-4 and TRBJ1-1; D gene unclear. This CDR3 is 16 amino acids long. Between the trimmed V and J ends, which lost 7 bases and 1 base, there was a span of 19 bases.

The chain is built from TRBV6-1 and TRBJ1-1; unclear D gene. Germline V lookup: CDR1 MNHNS, CDR2 SASEGT. This CDR3 comprises 12 residues. Between the trimmed V and J ends, which lost 2 bases and 3 bases, there was a span of 4 bases. The CDR3 reads CASSEQYTEAFF. The CDR3 nucleotides read TGTGCCAGCAGTGAACAGTACACTGAAGCTTTCTTT.

The chain uses TRBV4-1 and TRBJ1-4; 7 bases map to TRBD1. The germline gives CDR1 MGHRA, CDR2 YSYEKL. The CDR3 contains 16 residues. J was trimmed by 9 bases and V by 4 bases; bases with no gene match: 14. The CDR3 region has the DNA TGCGCCAGCAGCCCTATTTCCGGGACAGATAGGCAAAAACTGTTTTTT. Its translation: CASSPISGTDRQKLFF.

The chain uses TRBV20-1 and TRBJ2-1, with D perhaps TRBD2 (5 bases). The germline gives CDR1 DFQATT, CDR2 SNEGSKA (reference sequence). V lost 6 bases and J 3 bases, leaving 15 bases between the germline ends. CDR3 size: 14 residues. The CDR3 loop is CSARAVASYNEQFF. The DNA for the CDR3 is TGCAGTGCCCGAGCGGTAGCGAGCTACAATGAGCAGTTCTTC.